The 15 T cell receptor beta chains below all came from one sample that was sequenced in a study of control samples from healthy donors and cancer patients. The assay was immunoSEQ multiplex PCR, and TCRdb's table has in-frame clones only and misses some. The sample lists 130,000 or so clones; around 94% were seen once. Material: PBMCs. The receptor set was obtained from a man between 60 and 75 years old with colorectal cancer.

A remark on this clone: Other DNA sequences within the sample encode an identical CDR3. This rearrangement joins TRBV5-1 to TRBJ2-5; 8 positions agree with TRBD1. The germline CDR1 and CDR2 sequences are SGHRS and YFSETQ. Trimming took 0 bases from V and 5 from J; bases not matched to a gene: 9. The CDR3 extends over 16 amino acids. CDR3 amino acids: CASSLDGQGAGETQYF. Written as DNA, the CDR3 is TGCGCCAGCAGCTTGGACGGGCAGGGGGCTGGGGAGACCCAGTACTTC.

This sequence joins TRBV7-2 and TRBJ2-7; possible D gene TRBD1, 7 bases. The CDR3 spans 16 residues. The germline V gene encodes CDR1 SGHTA and CDR2 FQGNSA. Trimming removed 3 bases at V and 1 base at J, with 16 bases between. CDR3 loop: CASSFSLQGGSYEQYF. The CDR3 DNA reads TGTGCCAGCAGCTTTAGCCTCCAGGGGGGATCCTACGAGCAGTACTTC.

A single count supports this clone. The rearrangement joins TRBV7-2 to TRBJ2-3, with D perhaps being TRBD1 or TRBD2 (6 bases each). This CDR3 spans 14 amino acids. Trimming removed 6 bases at V and 0 bases at J, with 10 bases between. Germline assignment: CDR1 SGHTA and CDR2 FQGNSA. DNA for the CDR3: TGTGCCAGCAGTACAGGGACTAGCACAGATACGCAGTATTTT. Its protein is CASSTGTSTDTQYF.

This chain joins TRBV19 and TRBJ2-3, with a possible D match to TRBD1 (5 bases). Trimming shortened V by 1 base and J by 6 bases, and 11 bases separated the two germline ends. The CDR3 runs 14 residues. The germline V gene encodes CDR1 LNHDA and CDR2 SQIVND (reference sequence). CDR3 nucleotides: TGTGCCAGTAGTATAGGGGCAGGGTTGGATACGCAGTATTTT. This sequence encodes CASSIGAGLDTQYF.

The chain links TRBV21-1 to TRBJ2-7; the DNA was not compared with TRBD2, the D call given in the table. TRBV21-1 represents a pseudogene. The CDR3 runs 16 residues. The CDR3 DNA reads TGTGCCAGCAGCGGGCCGAAAAGCGGGGGGGCCCACGAGCAGTACTTC. Translation gives CASSGPKSGGAHEQYF.

This sequence joins TRBV11-2 and TRBJ2-4; D remains ambiguous. Germline values: CDR1 SGHAT, CDR2 FQNNGV. Trimming pared 3 bases from V and 0 bases from J, leaving 6 bases between. The CDR3 has 14 amino acids. CDR3 region: CASSFRLAKNIQYF. CDR3 nucleotide sequence: TGTGCCAGCAGCTTCCGACTAGCCAAAAACATTCAGTACTTC.

This chain links TRBV30 with TRBJ1-2; 11 nucleotides line up with TRBD1. The length of the CDR3 is 14 residues. V shed 3 bases, J shed 4 bases, and the junction held 4 bases outside the gene matches. The germline V gene has CDR1 GTSNPN and CDR2 SVGIG (reference sequence). The CDR3 nucleotides are TGTGCCTGGAGCTGGGACAGGGGGGCCTATGGCTACACCTTC. Its protein product is CAWSWDRGAYGYTF.

The V call is TRBV27, the J call TRBJ2-4; D ambiguous. Looked up from germline, CDR1 is MNHEY and CDR2 is SMNVEV (reference sequence). CDR3 size: 15 residues. Between the trimmed V and J ends, which lost 3 bases and 0 bases, there was a span of 9 bases. CDR3 region: CASSFGTVAKNIQYF. In DNA form, the CDR3 reads TGTGCCAGCAGTTTCGGAACAGTAGCCAAAAACATTCAGTACTTC.

The chain carries TRBV5-1 and TRBJ1-3; D remains ambiguous. Trimming took off 1 base at V and 0 bases at J, with 8 bases between the two ends. Germline loops: CDR1 SGHRS, CDR2 YFSETQ. The CDR3 contains 15 residues. The CDR3 loop reads CASSLPEPSGNTIYF. The CDR3 region has the DNA TGCGCCAGCAGCTTGCCAGAGCCCTCTGGAAACACCATATATTTT.

The chain is built from TRBV4-1 and TRBJ2-3, with 11 bases fitting TRBD1. The CDR3 runs 19 residues. Germline lookup yields CDR1 MGHRA and CDR2 YSYEKL. V gave up 0 bases and J gave up 1 base; unmatched junction bases: 9. The CDR3 DNA sequence: TGCGCCAGCAGCCAAGATCCTCGGGGGACAGGGGGACGCACAGATACGCAGTATTTT. Translated, it gives CASSQDPRGTGGRTDTQYF.

The rearrangement uses TRBV27 and TRBJ1-5; tentatively, D is TRBD1 (5 bases). From germline, CDR1 is MNHEY and CDR2 SMNVEV (reference sequence). Trimming removed 5 bases from V and 4 bases from J, with 21 bases in between. This CDR3 contains 17 residues. As DNA, the CDR3 is TGTGCCAGCAGTCCAACCCCCCAAGGGGACGGGAATCAGCCCCAGCATTTT. Protein sequence: CASSPTPQGDGNQPQHF.

The chain joins TRBV7-8 to TRBJ1-2, with a possible D match to TRBD1 (6 bases). The V gene's germline CDR1 is SGHVS and CDR2 FQNEAQ. The CDR3 covers 15 residues. V was cut by 5 bases and J by 4 bases, with 17 bases left in between. CDR3 DNA sequence: TGTGCCAGCAGCCAGACAGGAGTCAATAGCTATGGCTACACCTTC. As protein: CASSQTGVNSYGYTF.

The rearrangement uses TRBV20-1 and TRBJ1-2; 10 bases align to TRBD1. Germline V gene sequence: CDR1 DFQATT, CDR2 SNEGSKA (reference sequence). Trimming took 3 bases from V and 2 from J; bases not matched to a gene: 6. The CDR3 has 15 amino acids. The DNA of the CDR3 is TGCAGTGCTAGTCGACCGGGACAGGGGAACTATGGCTACACCTTC. Translating gives CSASRPGQGNYGYTF.

This clone was seen more than once but under ten times. The chain recombines TRBV29-1 with TRBJ1-6; 7 bases are a match to TRBD1. Germline assignment: CDR1 SQVTM and CDR2 ANQGSEA. The CDR3 runs to 15 residues. Trimming took 6 bases from V and 2 from J; bases not matched to a gene: 7. The DNA for the CDR3 is TGCAGCGTGAGGGACAGCGATACCTATAATTCACCCCTCCACTTT. It encodes CSVRDSDTYNSPLHF.

CDR3 residues: CAWSVRDRGPQHF. The CDR3 DNA sequence: TGTGCCTGGAGTGTACGGGACAGGGGGCCCCAGCATTTT. This sequence joins TRBV30 and TRBJ1-5, with TRBD1 matching 10 bases. Germline CDR1 and CDR2: GTSNPN and SVGIG (reference sequence). This CDR3 contains 13 residues. The trim removed 0 bases at V and 9 bases at J, leaving 2 bases unmatched. Full variable domain (remainder filled in from reference TRBV30 and TRBJ1-5): SQTIHQWPATLVQPVGSPLSLECTVEGTSNPNLYWYRQAAGRGLQLLFYSVGIGQISSEVPQNLSASRPQDRQFILSSKKLLLSDSGFYLCAWSVRDRGPQHFGDGTRLSIL.